This T cell receptor beta chain derives from a study of blood T cell repertoires in COVID-19. Across the whole study: Researchers got acute and convalescent COVID-19 samples from the United States, Italy and Spain. The analysed material was cDNA or gDNA that came from T cells, B-cell-depleted T cells, or PBMCs.

Per the original data handling: Nucleated cell number was recorded as an estimate derived from reference gene primer amplification. Assay used: immunoSEQ multiplex PCR; TCRdb lists only in-frame clones, some missing. V and J calls and clone size come straight from that table; D and trimming were deduced from the DNA. Altogether about 82,000 clones are present, over 65% being singletons, with the ten largest covering just over 2.5%. V gave up 4 bases and J gave up 6 bases; unmatched junction bases: 10. The CDR3 contains 16 residues. Germline V gene lookup returns CDR1 MNHEY and CDR2 SVGEGT. The TCR comes from a human donor with acute or convalescent COVID-19. The donor label of this sample is uncertain. This sequence joins TRBV6-2 or TRBV6-3 and TRBJ2-3; 10 bases agree with TRBD2. Sequencing used peripheral blood. CDR3 protein: CASSSQLAGAPDTQYF. Written as DNA, the CDR3 is TGTGCCAGCAGTTCCCAGCTAGCGGGAGCCCCGGATACGCAGTATTTT.